This record concerns one T cell receptor beta chain sequence. What it binds is unknown. This sample is drawn from a study of beta chain features in type 1 diabetes. Overall study results and limits: TCRB CDR3 length was moderately but significantly reduced in all four CD4+ subsets of Type 1 diabetes patients.

CD4+ cells of the naive, central memory, regulatory and stem cell-like memory types were sorted via CD45RO/CCR7/CD25/CD127/CD95/CD27. Germline CDR1 and CDR2: MDHEN and SYDVKM. CDR3 length: 12 residues. V lost 10 bases and J lost 3, with 12 bases in between. Of the isolated RNA, all was reverse transcribed, and so the sequenced material was expressed TCRB transcripts. There were 3 million to 4 million reads on average in the naive, central memory and regulatory T cell samples. Clones were read by immunoSEQ multiplex PCR, and TCRdb kept only the in-frame ones, dropping some. The sample holds a few hundred thousand clones, around an eighth seen once.

This TCR was sampled from a man aged 30-40 years with type 1 diabetes. Source material: naive CD4+ T cells from blood. The gene calls are TRBV28 and TRBJ1-2; D uncertain. This CDR3 reads CAIGAAHYGYTF. DNA for the CDR3: TGTGCCATTGGAGCAGCCCACTATGGCTACACCTTC.